The clone carrying this TCR beta chain was seen only once. Its antigen is unidentified. These data originate in a study of T cell responses to AZD1222 COVID-19 vaccine. Measured with immunoSEQ multiplex PCR; TCRdb has only the in-frame clones, and not every one. The table shows 100,000 to 150,000 clones, with 70% to 90% occurring only once. Study-wide findings and caveats: Baseline seropositives among AZD1222 recipients totaled only five to seven. Donors were largely white British and mainly female; clonal diversity was possibly underestimated.

CDR3 size: 15 residues. The J segment lost 4 bases and the V segment lost 7 bases, leaving 12 bases of the junction unmatched. Germline loops: CDR1 SGHAT, CDR2 FQNNGV. The sequence came from an adult in good health. This specimen consisted of peripheral blood, obtained on day 0 of AZD1222 vaccination. The chain carries TRBV11-2 and TRBJ1-2; 7 bases are shared with TRBD1. The CDR3 region is CASIVRQGLRYGYTF. The DNA of the CDR3 is TGTGCCAGCATCGTCCGACAGGGCCTCCGCTATGGCTACACCTTC.